The 20 T cell receptor beta chains below come from one sample, sequenced in a study of radiotherapy plus CTLA-4 blockade in lung cancer. Profiled with immunoSEQ multiplex PCR; TCRdb holds only in-frame clones, not every one. In the table there are some 64,000 clones, 60% to 85% of which are singletons. The sequenced sample was peripheral blood, obtained from a patient treated with radiotherapy plus ipilimumab. These receptor sequences come from a human donor with non-small cell lung cancer who had a complete response to radiotherapy plus ipilimumab.

The chain has TRBV5-4 and TRBJ1-3; tentative D call: TRBD1 (6 bases). The CDR3 contains 15 residues. V was pared by 1 base and J by 4 bases, with 12 bases between. The germline V gene has CDR1 SGHNT and CDR2 YYREEE (reference sequence). This chain's CDR3 is CASSLSTGLGNTIYF. In DNA, the CDR3 is TGTGCCAGCAGCTTGAGCACAGGGTTGGGAAACACCATATATTTT.

The chain uses TRBV5-6 and TRBJ1-3, with D perhaps matching TRBD1 (6 bases). Per germline, CDR1 SGHDT and CDR2 YYEEEE. The CDR3 extends over 15 amino acids. V was pared by 3 bases and J by 4 bases, with 14 bases between. The DNA of the CDR3 is TGTGCCAGCAGCTCACGGGGGGGACACGGAAACACCATATATTTT. It is translated as CASSSRGGHGNTIYF.

The chain links TRBV2 to TRBJ2-3, with 9 bases matching TRBD2. The CDR3 runs 15 residues. The V gene's germline CDR1 is SNHLY and CDR2 FYNNEI. J lost 4 bases, V lost 7 bases, and 9 bases had no gene match. The CDR3 DNA sequence: TGTGCCAGCATGGGGAGAGCGGGAGGATCAGATACGCAGTATTTT. Its protein product is CASMGRAGGSDTQYF.

The chain couples TRBV5-1 to TRBJ2-1; 9 nucleotides align to TRBD2. The CDR3 covers 16 residues. J lost 4 bases, V lost 5 bases, and 10 bases had no gene match. The germline gives CDR1 SGHRS, CDR2 YFSETQ. CDR3 DNA: TGCGCCAGCAGACCCGGACTAGCGAGAGATTACAATGAGCAGTTCTTC. Translated: CASRPGLARDYNEQFF.

CDR3 residues: CASSQARGLNTEAFF. CDR3 in DNA: TGCGCCAGCAGCCAAGCACGAGGTCTGAACACTGAAGCTTTCTTT. The rearrangement links TRBV4-3 to TRBJ1-1; D call uncertain. V lost 1 base and J lost 0, with 9 bases in between. Germline lookup yields CDR1 LGHNA and CDR2 YSLEER. The CDR3 runs to 15 residues.

This chain connects TRBV30 to TRBJ2-7; 12 positions match TRBD2. The CDR3 runs 18 residues. The trim removed 2 bases at V and 4 bases at J, leaving 15 bases unmatched. Per germline, CDR1 GTSNPN and CDR2 SVGIG (reference sequence). CDR3 sequence reads: CAWSRGTSGLPRGYEQYV. The CDR3 coding sequence is TGTGCCTGGAGTCGGGGGACTAGCGGGCTTCCACGGGGGTACGAGCAGTACGTC.

The chain links TRBV5-4 to TRBJ1-2; 8 bases align to TRBD1. V lost 4 bases and J lost 3; bases outside the gene matches: 5. The CDR3 contains 14 residues. Germline CDR1 and CDR2: SGHNT and YYREEE (reference sequence). For the CDR3, the DNA is TGTGCCAGCAGCGTAGACAGGGGCGACTATGGCTACACCTTC. This codes for CASSVDRGDYGYTF.

J is TRBJ2-3 and V is TRBV7-2; D unclear. The CDR3 length is 16 residues. Germline V gives CDR1 SGHTA, CDR2 FQGNSA. Trimming removed 5 bases from V and 2 bases from J, with 17 bases in between. The CDR3 nucleotides read TGTGCCAGCAGCGTCCGTGCTGACTCACTCACAGATACGCAGTATTTT. The encoded protein is CASSVRADSLTDTQYF.

V is TRBV7-6 and J is TRBJ2-3; D call uncertain. This CDR3 spans 12 amino acids. Germline V gene data show CDR1 as SGHVS and CDR2 as FNYEAQ. Trimming took off 5 bases at V and 5 bases at J, with 8 bases between the two ends. The DNA of the CDR3 is TGTGCCAGCAGCGCCTGGCAAGATACGCAGTATTTT. It yields the protein CASSAWQDTQYF.

The rearrangement uses TRBV7-2 and TRBJ1-1; D is possibly TRBD1 (5 bases). Trimming cost V 5 bases and J 6 bases, with 13 bases left between them. CDR1 and CDR2 (germline): SGHTA, FQGNSA. There are 13 residues in the CDR3. The CDR3, as DNA: TGTGCCAGCAGCCCGCAGGGTTATTCTGAAGCTTTCTTT. Residues: CASSPQGYSEAFF.

The chain uses TRBV18 and TRBJ2-5; 7 bases match TRBD2. The CDR3 extends over 16 amino acids. CDR1 and CDR2 from the germline V gene are KGHSH and LQKENI. The J segment lost 5 bases and the V segment lost 3 bases, leaving 12 bases of the junction unmatched. The CDR3 region is CASSPLAGPTGETQYF. CDR3 bases: TGTGCCAGCTCACCCTTAGCGGGCCCGACGGGGGAGACCCAGTACTTC.

This clone was seen only once. This chain joins TRBV6-5 and TRBJ2-1, with 8 positions matching TRBD2. The CDR3 contains 14 residues. From germline, CDR1 is MNHEY and CDR2 SVGAGI. V dropped 7 bases and J dropped 6; count of bases not matched to a gene: 8. In DNA form, the CDR3 reads TGTGCCAGCACCACCGGGGGGGCTTTCAATGAGCAGTTCTTC. It yields the protein CASTTGGAFNEQFF.

Only one count was recorded for this clone. The chain joins TRBV7-9 to TRBJ1-1; perhaps TRBD1 as D (5 bases). The CDR3 has 11 residues. Germline loops: CDR1 SEHNR, CDR2 FQNEAQ (reference sequence). V was clipped by 5 bases and J by 7 bases, with 8 bases between them. CDR3 region: CASSRTGEAFF. In DNA, the CDR3 is TGTGCCAGCAGCCGCACAGGTGAAGCTTTCTTT.

There are a few counts of this clone. V gene TRBV4-1 combines with J gene TRBJ2-2; 7 bases are a match to TRBD2. This CDR3 comprises 15 residues. Germline V lookup: CDR1 MGHRA, CDR2 YSYEKL. V shed 6 bases, J shed 3 bases, and the junction held 7 bases outside the gene matches. CDR3 DNA: TGCGCCAGCAGTCGTCTCGGACTAGACACCGGGGAGCTGTTTTTT. This translates into CASSRLGLDTGELFF.

The chain employs TRBV12-5 and TRBJ2-1, with 7 bases identical to TRBD2. J lost 11 bases, V lost 6 bases, and 13 bases had no gene match. From germline, CDR1 is LGHNT and CDR2 FRNRAP. The CDR3 is made up of 14 amino acids. The CDR3 region is CASGAGDGPNKQFF. The CDR3 bases are TGTGCTAGTGGGGCGGGGGACGGTCCGAATAAGCAGTTCTTC.

J is TRBJ1-3 and V is TRBV2; 8 nucleotides match TRBD1. Germline CDR1 SNHLY, CDR2 FYNNEI. V was pared by 3 bases and J by 3 bases, with 10 bases of the junction left unmatched. The CDR3 has 17 residues. CDR3 residues: CASSDAGGSPLGNTIYF. In nucleotides, the CDR3 is TGTGCCAGCAGTGATGCAGGGGGCTCTCCTCTTGGAAACACCATATATTTT.

On this clone: Other nucleotide sequences in the sample specify the same CDR3. This chain uses TRBV30 with TRBJ1-3; D is undetermined. This CDR3 comprises 12 residues. Trimming pared 4 bases from V and 1 base from J, leaving 5 bases between. Germline V gene sequence: CDR1 GTSNPN, CDR2 SVGIG (reference sequence). CDR3 in amino acids: CAWTGSGNTIYF. CDR3 in DNA: TGTGCCTGGACGGGTTCTGGAAACACCATATATTTT.

This clone has just a few counts. The rearrangement uses TRBV7-2 and TRBJ1-5, with D unclear. The CDR3 contains 15 residues. Trimming cost V 5 bases and J 0 bases, with 11 bases left between them. CDR1 is SGHTA, CDR2 FQGNSA, per germline. The CDR3: CASSVVTGSNQPQHF. In nucleotides, the CDR3 is TGTGCCAGCAGCGTCGTTACGGGTAGCAATCAGCCCCAGCATTTT.

The rearrangement links TRBV7-9 to TRBJ2-7, with TRBD2 identical over 10 bases. The trim removed 4 bases at V and 3 bases at J, leaving 6 bases unmatched. Per germline, CDR1 SEHNR and CDR2 FQNEAQ (reference sequence). The CDR3 covers 15 residues. CDR3 amino acids: CASSSQGLASYEQYV. In DNA form, the CDR3 reads TGTGCCAGCAGCTCTCAGGGACTAGCGAGCTACGAGCAGTACGTC.

This chain joins TRBV27 and TRBJ1-5; D remains unclear. V lost 7 bases to trimming and J lost 2 bases, with 18 bases between them. Germline V lookup: CDR1 MNHEY, CDR2 SMNVEV (reference sequence). The CDR3 is 16 residues long. The CDR3 is CASKPLARLGNQPQHF. The CDR3 DNA reads TGTGCCAGCAAACCTCTGGCCCGGCTGGGCAATCAGCCCCAGCATTTT.